The 25 T cell receptor beta chains below all came from one sample that was sequenced in a study of OX40 agonist ivuxolimab in advanced cancers. Preparation of the library involved the immunoSEQ multiplex PCR assay. TCRdb retrieved this table from immuneACCESS and kept in-frame rearrangements only. Not all clones are present; in checked studies, unresolved V genes account for under half, and no reason is known for the remainder. For this sample there are more than 50,000 clones; about 88% appear just once. Of the sample, around 12% falls within the top ten clones. This material consisted of CD4+ or CD8+ T cells sorted from blood, taken in a trial of the OX40 agonist ivuxolimab. Every receptor here comes from an adult with an advanced solid tumor such as melanoma, head and neck, liver or kidney cancer.

V is TRBV27 and J is TRBJ2-2; D is undetermined. The V and J ends lost 9 bases and 6 bases respectively, with 8 bases between them. The germline V gene encodes CDR1 MNHEY and CDR2 SMNVEV (reference sequence). The CDR3 runs 11 residues. The CDR3 sequence is CASLNAGELFF. The DNA of the CDR3 is TGTGCCAGTCTAAACGCCGGGGAGCTGTTTTTT.

As to this clone: One end of the junction fails to match germline, which may point to a read error. This chain links TRBV7-6 with TRBJ2-1; no definite D call. The CDR3 totals 17 residues. The germline V gene has CDR1 SGHVS and CDR2 FNYEAQ. The DNA for the CDR3 is TGTGCCAGCAACTTATCGGACCCGGGCCGAACTAACAATGAGCAGTTCTTC. Encoded protein: CASNLSDPGRTNNEQFF.

A note on this clone: Other DNA sequences within the sample encode an identical CDR3. The V gene is TRBV19, the J gene TRBJ1-1; weak D call: TRBD1 (5 bases). Germline V CDR1 and CDR2: LNHDA, SQIVND (reference sequence). Trimming pared 5 bases from V and 3 bases from J, leaving 10 bases between. The CDR3 covers 13 residues. DNA of the CDR3: TGTGCCAGTAGTCCTACAGGATACACTGAAGCTTTCTTT. Translation: CASSPTGYTEAFF.

The chain joins TRBV2 to TRBJ2-5; TRBD2 agrees at 10 bases. V dropped 3 bases and J dropped 4; count of bases not matched to a gene: 2. The CDR3 extends over 14 amino acids. Per the germline V gene, CDR1 is SNHLY and CDR2 is FYNNEI. CDR3 protein: CASSDASGGETQYF. As DNA, the CDR3 is TGTGCCAGCAGTGATGCTAGCGGGGGAGAGACCCAGTACTTC. Full variable domain (remainder filled in from reference TRBV2 and TRBJ2-5): EPEVTQTPSHQVTQMGQEVILRCVPISNHLYFYWYRQILGQKVEFLVSFYNNEISEKSEIFDDQFSVERPDGSNFTLKIRSTKLEDSAMYFCASSDASGGETQYFGPGTRLLVL.

CDR3 DNA: TGTGCCAGCACCGGGACAGGTAACACTGAAGCTTTCTTT. Protein product: CASTGTGNTEAFF. This chain links TRBV6-5 with TRBJ1-1; 8 positions match TRBD1. The trim removed 7 bases at V and 2 bases at J, leaving 3 bases unmatched. Germline-derived CDR1 and CDR2 are MNHEY and SVGAGI. CDR3 length: 13 residues.

The genes are TRBV4-1 and TRBJ2-5; D is unresolved. The last part of the DNA fits TRBJ2-7 better; the J call may be wrong. Per the germline V gene, CDR1 is MGHRA and CDR2 is YSYEKL. The length of the CDR3 is 14 residues. The CDR3 region has the DNA TGCGCCAGCAGCAAAGTTACTCAAGGCTACGAGCAGTACTTC. Encoded protein: CASSKVTQGYEQYF.

The chain joins TRBV2 to TRBJ1-4; D is unclear. Germline V gives CDR1 SNHLY, CDR2 FYNNEI. This CDR3 has 13 amino acids. The V and J ends lost 5 bases and 7 bases respectively, with 11 bases between them. CDR3 nucleotides: TGTGCCAGCAGTCCCGGCCCTCTTGAAAAACTGTTTTTT. Translation: CASSPGPLEKLFF.

The V and J genes are TRBV28 and TRBJ1-5; 8 bases align to TRBD1. Trimming cost V 4 bases and J 0 bases; bases outside gene matches: 2. CDR1 MDHEN and CDR2 SYDVKM come from the germline V gene. The CDR3 contains 15 residues. The CDR3 loop reads CASSSTGDSNQPQHF. In nucleotides, the CDR3 is TGTGCCAGCAGTTCGACAGGGGATAGCAATCAGCCCCAGCATTTT.

The chain couples TRBV7-9 to TRBJ2-2; 9 bases fit TRBD2. The length of the CDR3 is 14 residues. J lost 6 bases, V lost 5 bases, and 4 bases had no gene match. Germline V CDR1 and CDR2: SEHNR, FQNEAQ (reference sequence). DNA of the CDR3: TGTGCCAGCAGCCCCGCTAGCGGGGCCGGGGAGCTGTTTTTT. Its protein is CASSPASGAGELFF.

This chain uses TRBV21-1 with TRBJ2-3; the table gives TRBD1 as D, unverified against the DNA. TRBV21-1 is shown as a pseudogene. The CDR3 loop spans 18 amino acids. The CDR3 DNA reads TGTGCCAGCAGCAAAGGCAGTCAGGGGGCGCAAGGCACAGATACGCAGTATTTT. This translates into CASSKGSQGAQGTDTQYF.

The chain employs TRBV5-4 and TRBJ2-3; D may match TRBD1 or TRBD2 (5 bases each). CDR3 length: 13 residues. V was clipped by 3 bases and J by 5 bases, with 10 bases between them. Germline V gives CDR1 SGHNT, CDR2 YYREEE (reference sequence). CDR3: CASSSRGVDTQYF. As DNA, the CDR3 is TGTGCCAGCAGCTCGAGAGGGGTAGATACGCAGTATTTT.

This chain uses TRBV28 with TRBJ2-5; 8 positions agree with TRBD2. The V segment lost 4 bases and the J segment 3 bases; nucleotides outside the gene matches: 10. The CDR3 totals 16 residues. CDR1 is MDHEN, CDR2 SYDVKM, per germline. The CDR3 bases are TGTGCCAGCAGTTCCCCCAGGCTAGCGGGTGAAGAGACCCAGTACTTC. Translation: CASSSPRLAGEETQYF.

This clone was recorded once. The J gene is TRBJ1-1, the V gene TRBV11-2, with D possibly matching TRBD1 (5 bases). This CDR3 region has 15 residues. Germline V gene lookup returns CDR1 SGHAT and CDR2 FQNNGV. With 0 bases removed from V and 10 bases from J, the gap between germline ends came to 18 bases. Written as DNA, the CDR3 is TGTGCCAGCAGCTTAGATTTTGATGGCGGACACCGAGCTTTCTTT. Protein sequence: CASSLDFDGGHRAFF.

This chain uses TRBV27 with TRBJ2-7, with 8 nucleotides matching TRBD2. V trimming: 2 bases; J trimming: 0 bases; junction bases outside the gene matches: 0. The CDR3 has 14 amino acids. CDR1 and CDR2 from the germline V gene are MNHEY and SMNVEV (reference sequence). The CDR3 sequence: CASSLTSGSYEQYF. DNA for the CDR3: TGTGCCAGCAGTTTAACTAGCGGCTCCTACGAGCAGTACTTC.

This clone turned up a few times. The CDR3 DNA reads TGTGCCAGCAGCCAACAGGGGATTAACTATGGCTACACCTTC. It translates to CASSQQGINYGYTF. The V gene is TRBV7-9, the J gene TRBJ1-2; TRBD1 agrees at 7 bases. From germline, CDR1 is SEHNR and CDR2 FQNEAQ (reference sequence). With V trimmed by 5 bases and J by 1 base, 4 bases remained unmatched. This CDR3 has 14 amino acids.

The rearrangement links TRBV11-3 to TRBJ2-7; 9 nucleotides match TRBD2. Germline V gene sequence: CDR1 SGHNT, CDR2 YENEEA. The J segment lost 2 bases and the V segment lost 3 bases, leaving 5 bases of the junction unmatched. The CDR3 length is 15 residues. CDR3 region: CASSFSGRGAYEQYF. CDR3 sequence (DNA): TGTGCCAGCAGCTTTAGCGGGAGAGGGGCCTACGAGCAGTACTTC. The complete variable domain, with remaining parts taken from reference TRBV11-3 and TRBJ2-7, reads EAGVVQSPRYKIIEKKQPVAFWCNPISGHNTLYWYLQNLGQGPELLIRYENEEAVDDSQLPKDRFSAERLKGVDSTLKIQPAELGDSAVYLCASSFSGRGAYEQYFGPGTRLTVT.

This clone was observed a handful of times. This chain joins TRBV19 and TRBJ2-1, with unresolved D. Germline V gene sequence: CDR1 LNHDA, CDR2 SQIVND (reference sequence). The CDR3 consists of 11 residues. The V and J ends lost 3 bases and 8 bases respectively, with 5 bases between them. CDR3 bases: TGTGCCAGTAGTATTTCCCATGAGCAGTTCTTC. It is translated as CASSISHEQFF.

The V and J genes are TRBV9 and TRBJ2-2; D remains unclear. Germline V lookup: CDR1 SGDLS, CDR2 YYNGEE. The ends were cut back, 0 bases at V and 1 base at J, with 13 bases in the middle. There are 17 residues in the CDR3. The CDR3 DNA is TGTGCCAGCAGCGTAGCTACGGAACGCCAGAACACCGGGGAGCTGTTTTTT. Protein: CASSVATERQNTGELFF.

The chain joins TRBV15 to TRBJ1-5; 8 positions match TRBD1. Losses at the gene ends were 0 bases for V and 6 bases for J; bases not matched to a gene: 4. The CDR3 length is 15 residues. Germline V gene sequence: CDR1 LNHNV, CDR2 YYDKDF (reference sequence). CDR3 region: CATSRETGGSQPQHF. The CDR3 coding sequence is TGTGCCACCAGCAGAGAAACAGGGGGTAGTCAGCCCCAGCATTTT.

The chain carries TRBV6-5 and TRBJ2-1; tentative D call: TRBD1 (6 bases). The germline V gene has CDR1 MNHEY and CDR2 SVGAGI. Trimming cost V 2 bases and J 7 bases, with 15 bases left between them. The CDR3 totals 15 residues. This CDR3 reads CASSYGPGERNEQFF. CDR3 DNA: TGTGCCAGCAGTTACGGGCCAGGGGAGCGGAATGAGCAGTTCTTC.

The J gene is TRBJ2-7, the V gene TRBV27; D ambiguous. V lost 3 bases, J lost 2 bases, and 11 bases lay in between. Germline CDR1 MNHEY, CDR2 SMNVEV (reference sequence). The CDR3 has 14 residues. The CDR3 loop is CASSLVFPAYEQYF. The DNA of the CDR3 is TGTGCCAGCAGTTTGGTTTTTCCCGCCTACGAGCAGTACTTC.

This clone was seen a single time. The chain carries TRBV7-9 and TRBJ2-1, with D hard to call. The CDR3 is made up of 12 amino acids. The V and J ends lost 3 bases and 6 bases respectively, with 6 bases between them. From germline, CDR1 is SEHNR and CDR2 FQNEAQ (reference sequence). The CDR3 loop reads CASSLGLNEQFF. The CDR3 DNA reads TGTGCCAGCAGCTTGGGTCTCAATGAGCAGTTCTTC.

The V and J genes are TRBV29-1 and TRBJ2-3; TRBD2 matches 7 bases. Germline CDR1 is SQVTM and CDR2 is ANQGSEA. The CDR3 sequence is 13 residues long. The ends lost 4 bases at V and 2 bases at J; junction bases unmatched: 3. The CDR3 is CSVGGGTTDTQYF. CDR3 sequence (DNA): TGCAGCGTTGGGGGGGGAACCACAGATACGCAGTATTTT.

This sequence joins TRBV7-3 and TRBJ2-3, with D hard to call. This CDR3 contains 15 residues. The germline V gene has CDR1 SGHTA and CDR2 FQGTGA. V gave up 2 bases and J gave up 0 bases, with 9 bases separating them. CDR3 region: CASSLAETSTDTQYF. The CDR3 region has the DNA TGTGCCAGCAGCTTAGCGGAAACTAGCACAGATACGCAGTATTTT.

The genes are TRBV12-5 and TRBJ1-2, with no clear D. V was clipped by 5 bases and J by 7 bases, with 14 bases between them. The CDR3 covers 13 residues. Germline CDR1 reads LGHNT; CDR2 reads FRNRAP. CDR3 in amino acids: CASGPREGGGYTF. CDR3 in DNA: TGTGCTAGTGGTCCGCGGGAGGGAGGTGGCTACACCTTC.